This TCR beta chain was recovered during a study of blood T cell repertoires in COVID-19. For the study at large: COVID-19 samples collected from the United States, Italy and Spain covered acute and convalescent phases. The analysed material was cDNA or gDNA that came from T cells, B-cell-depleted T cells, or PBMCs.

The germline V gene has CDR1 LGHNA and CDR2 YSLEER. The CDR3 is made up of 14 amino acids. V gave up 4 bases and J gave up 6 bases, with 12 bases separating them. Authors' processing steps: Estimates of nucleated cell counts were drawn from the amplification of reference gene primers. Sequencing was performed with immunoSEQ multiplex PCR; in TCRdb, only in-frame clones are kept and a portion is missing. That table is the source of V, J and clone size, and D and trimming were worked out from the DNA. The table has 200,000 to 300,000 clones, 88% seen once; the top ten hold 1.2%. The sample consisted of PBMCs or T cells enriched from blood (not recorded which). This clonotype was obtained from a woman aged 40 to 50 with acute COVID-19. This sequence joins TRBV4-3 and TRBJ2-2; tentatively, D is TRBD2 (5 bases). This CDR3 reads CASSLAGGAGELFF. The CDR3 DNA reads as TGCGCCAGCAGCCTTGCGGGTGGGGCCGGGGAGCTGTTTTTT.